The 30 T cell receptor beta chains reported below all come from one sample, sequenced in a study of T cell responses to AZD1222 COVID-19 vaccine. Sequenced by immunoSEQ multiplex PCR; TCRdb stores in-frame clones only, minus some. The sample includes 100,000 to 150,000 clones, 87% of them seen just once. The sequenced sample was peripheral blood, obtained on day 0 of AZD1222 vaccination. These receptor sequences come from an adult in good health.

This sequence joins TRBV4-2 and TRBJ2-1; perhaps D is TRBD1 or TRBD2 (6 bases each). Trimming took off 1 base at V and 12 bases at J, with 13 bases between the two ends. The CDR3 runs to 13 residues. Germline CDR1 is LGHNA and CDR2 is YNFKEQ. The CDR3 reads CASSQVRGVGQFF. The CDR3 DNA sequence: TGTGCCAGCAGCCAAGTGAGGGGGGTGGGGCAGTTCTTC.

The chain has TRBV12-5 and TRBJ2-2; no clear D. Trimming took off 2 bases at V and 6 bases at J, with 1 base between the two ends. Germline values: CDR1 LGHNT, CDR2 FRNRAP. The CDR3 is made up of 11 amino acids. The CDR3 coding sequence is TGTGCTAGTGGTTTGTCCGGGGAGCTGTTTTTT. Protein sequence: CASGLSGELFF.

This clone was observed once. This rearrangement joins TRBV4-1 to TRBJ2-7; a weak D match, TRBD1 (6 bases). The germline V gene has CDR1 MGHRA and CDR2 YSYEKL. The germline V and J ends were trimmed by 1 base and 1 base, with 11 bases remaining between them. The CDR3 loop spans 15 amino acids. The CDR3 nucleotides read TGCGCCAGCAGCCAAGGCGCGGACAGTTCCTACGAGCAGTACTTC. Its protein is CASSQGADSSYEQYF.

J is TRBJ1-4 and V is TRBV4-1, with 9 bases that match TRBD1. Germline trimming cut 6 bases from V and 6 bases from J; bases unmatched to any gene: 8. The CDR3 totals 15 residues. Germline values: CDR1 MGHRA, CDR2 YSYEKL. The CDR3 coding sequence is TGCGCCAGCAGTTTCTCCGGGACAGGGTATGAAAAACTGTTTTTT. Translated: CASSFSGTGYEKLFF.

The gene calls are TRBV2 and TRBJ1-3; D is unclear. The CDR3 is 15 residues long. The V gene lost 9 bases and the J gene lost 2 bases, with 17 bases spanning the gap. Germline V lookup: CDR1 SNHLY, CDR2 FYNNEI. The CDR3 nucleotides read TGTGCCAGTATCGGGGAGGGTTTGGCTGGAAACACCATATATTTT. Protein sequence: CASIGEGLAGNTIYF.

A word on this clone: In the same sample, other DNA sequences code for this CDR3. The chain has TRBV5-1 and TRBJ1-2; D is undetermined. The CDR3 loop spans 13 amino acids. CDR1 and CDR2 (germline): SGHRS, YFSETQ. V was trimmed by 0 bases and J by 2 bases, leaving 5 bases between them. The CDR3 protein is CASSLASNYGYTF. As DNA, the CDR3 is TGCGCCAGCAGCTTGGCCAGCAACTATGGCTACACCTTC.

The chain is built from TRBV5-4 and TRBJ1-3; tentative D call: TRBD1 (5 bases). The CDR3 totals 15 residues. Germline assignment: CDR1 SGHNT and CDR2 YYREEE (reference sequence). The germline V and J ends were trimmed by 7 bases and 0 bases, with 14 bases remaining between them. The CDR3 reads CASARDGSSGNTIYF. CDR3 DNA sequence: TGTGCCAGCGCAAGGGACGGGAGCTCTGGAAACACCATATATTTT.

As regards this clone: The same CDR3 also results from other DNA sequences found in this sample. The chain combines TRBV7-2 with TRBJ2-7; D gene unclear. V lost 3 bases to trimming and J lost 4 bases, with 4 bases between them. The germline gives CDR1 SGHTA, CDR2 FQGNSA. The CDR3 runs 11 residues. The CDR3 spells CASSFAYEQYF. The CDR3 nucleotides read TGTGCCAGCAGCTTCGCGTACGAGCAGTACTTC.

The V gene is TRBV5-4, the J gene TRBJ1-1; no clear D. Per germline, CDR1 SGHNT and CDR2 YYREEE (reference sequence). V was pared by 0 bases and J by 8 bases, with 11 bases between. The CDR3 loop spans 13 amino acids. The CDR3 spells CASSLGGPGEAFF. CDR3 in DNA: TGTGCCAGCAGCTTGGGAGGGCCCGGAGAAGCTTTCTTT.

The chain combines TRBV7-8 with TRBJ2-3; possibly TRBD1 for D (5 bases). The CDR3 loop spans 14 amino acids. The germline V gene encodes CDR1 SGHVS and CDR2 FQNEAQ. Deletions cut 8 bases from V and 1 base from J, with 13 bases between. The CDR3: CASHLRGRTDTQYF. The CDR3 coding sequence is TGTGCCAGCCATCTAAGGGGCCGCACAGATACGCAGTATTTT.

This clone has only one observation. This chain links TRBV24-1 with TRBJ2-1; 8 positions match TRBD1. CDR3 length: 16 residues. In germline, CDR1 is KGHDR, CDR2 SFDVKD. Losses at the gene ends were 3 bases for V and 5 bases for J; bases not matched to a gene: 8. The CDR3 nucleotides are TGTGCCACCAGTGATCACTCCGGGACAGGCAACAATGAGCAGTTCTTC. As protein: CATSDHSGTGNNEQFF.

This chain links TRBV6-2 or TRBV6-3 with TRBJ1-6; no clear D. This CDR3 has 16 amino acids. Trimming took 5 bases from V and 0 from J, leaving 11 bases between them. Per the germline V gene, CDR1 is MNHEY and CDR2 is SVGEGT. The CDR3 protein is CASSTLASSYNSPLHF. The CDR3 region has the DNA TGTGCCAGCAGTACCTTGGCGAGCTCCTATAATTCACCCCTCCACTTT.

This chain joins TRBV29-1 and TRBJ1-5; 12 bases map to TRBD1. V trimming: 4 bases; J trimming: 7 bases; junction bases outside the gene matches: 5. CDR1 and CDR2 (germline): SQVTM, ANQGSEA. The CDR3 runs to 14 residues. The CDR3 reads CSVGDRGPGQPQHF. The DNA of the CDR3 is TGCAGCGTTGGGGACAGGGGGCCGGGGCAGCCCCAGCATTTT.

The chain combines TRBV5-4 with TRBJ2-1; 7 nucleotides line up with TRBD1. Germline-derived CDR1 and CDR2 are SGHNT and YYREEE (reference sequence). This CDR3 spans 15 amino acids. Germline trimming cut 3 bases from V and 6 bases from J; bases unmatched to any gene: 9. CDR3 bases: TGTGCCAGCAGCTCACCGGGACAGAGGTCCAATGAGCAGTTCTTC. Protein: CASSSPGQRSNEQFF.

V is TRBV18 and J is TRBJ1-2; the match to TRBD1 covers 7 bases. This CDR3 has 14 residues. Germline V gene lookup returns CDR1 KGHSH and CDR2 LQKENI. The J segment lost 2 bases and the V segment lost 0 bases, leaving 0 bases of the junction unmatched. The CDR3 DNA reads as TGTGCCAGCTCACCACCAGGGGGCAACTATGGCTACACCTTC. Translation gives CASSPPGGNYGYTF.

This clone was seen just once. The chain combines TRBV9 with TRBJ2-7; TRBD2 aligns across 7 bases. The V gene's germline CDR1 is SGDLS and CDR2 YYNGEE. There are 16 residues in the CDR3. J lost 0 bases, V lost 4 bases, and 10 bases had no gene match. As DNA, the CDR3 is TGTGCCAGCAGCCTCCGGGAGGCTACAAGCTCCTACGAGCAGTACTTC. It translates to CASSLREATSSYEQYF. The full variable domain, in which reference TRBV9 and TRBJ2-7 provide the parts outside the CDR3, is DSGVTQTPKHLITATGQRVTLRCSPRSGDLSVYWYQQSLDQGLQFLIQYYNGEERAKGNILERFSAQQFPDLHSELNLSSLELGDSALYFCASSLREATSSYEQYFGPGTRLTVT.

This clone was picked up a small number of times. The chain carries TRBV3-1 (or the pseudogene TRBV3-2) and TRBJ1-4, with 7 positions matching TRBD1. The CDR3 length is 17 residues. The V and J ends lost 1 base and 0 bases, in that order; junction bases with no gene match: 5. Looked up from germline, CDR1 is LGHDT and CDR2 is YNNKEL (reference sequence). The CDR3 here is CASSQVGGGSTNEKLFF. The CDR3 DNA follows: TGTGCCAGCAGCCAAGTAGGAGGGGGCTCAACTAATGAAAAACTGTTTTTT.

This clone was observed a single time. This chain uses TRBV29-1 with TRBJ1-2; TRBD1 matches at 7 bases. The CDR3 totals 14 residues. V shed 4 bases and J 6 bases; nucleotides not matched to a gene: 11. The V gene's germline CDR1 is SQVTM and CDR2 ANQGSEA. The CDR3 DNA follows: TGCAGCGTTGGGCAATTTCGACAGGGCAATGGCTACACCTTC. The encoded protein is CSVGQFRQGNGYTF.

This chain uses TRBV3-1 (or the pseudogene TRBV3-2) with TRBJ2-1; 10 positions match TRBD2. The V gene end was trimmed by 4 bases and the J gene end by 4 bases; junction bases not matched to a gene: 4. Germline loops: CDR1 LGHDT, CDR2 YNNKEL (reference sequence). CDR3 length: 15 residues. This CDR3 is CASSPGTSAYNEQFF. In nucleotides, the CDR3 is TGTGCCAGCAGCCCGGGGACTAGCGCATACAATGAGCAGTTCTTC.

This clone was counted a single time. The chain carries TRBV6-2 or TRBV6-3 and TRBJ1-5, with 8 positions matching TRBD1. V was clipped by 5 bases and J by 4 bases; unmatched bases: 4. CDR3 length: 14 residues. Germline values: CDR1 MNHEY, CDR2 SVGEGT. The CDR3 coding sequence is TGTGCCAGCAGTGGCCGACAGGGGAATCAGCCCCAGCATTTT. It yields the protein CASSGRQGNQPQHF.

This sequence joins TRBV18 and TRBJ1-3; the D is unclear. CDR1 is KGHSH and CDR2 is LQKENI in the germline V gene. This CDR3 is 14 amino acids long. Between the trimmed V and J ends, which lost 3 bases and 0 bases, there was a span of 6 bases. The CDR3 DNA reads TGTGCCAGCTCACCCGTCGACTCTGGAAACACCATATATTTT. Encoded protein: CASSPVDSGNTIYF.

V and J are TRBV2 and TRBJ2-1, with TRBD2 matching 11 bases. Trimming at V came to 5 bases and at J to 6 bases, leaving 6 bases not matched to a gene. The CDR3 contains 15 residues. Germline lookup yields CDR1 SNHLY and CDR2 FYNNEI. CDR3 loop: CASSWLAGGRNEQFF. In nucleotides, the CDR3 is TGTGCCAGCAGTTGGCTAGCGGGGGGTCGCAATGAGCAGTTCTTC.

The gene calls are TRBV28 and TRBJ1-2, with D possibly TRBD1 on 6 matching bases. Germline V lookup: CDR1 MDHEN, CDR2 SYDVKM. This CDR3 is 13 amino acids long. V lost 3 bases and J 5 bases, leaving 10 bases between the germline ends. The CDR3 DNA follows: TGTGCCAGCAGTTTCGGGGGGGCGTATGGCTACACCTTC. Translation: CASSFGGAYGYTF.

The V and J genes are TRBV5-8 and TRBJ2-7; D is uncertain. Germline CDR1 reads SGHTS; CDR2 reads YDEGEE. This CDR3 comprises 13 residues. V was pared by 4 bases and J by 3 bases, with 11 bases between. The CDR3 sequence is CASSRDTYYEQYF. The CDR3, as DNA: TGTGCCAGCAGCAGAGACACGTACTACGAGCAGTACTTC.

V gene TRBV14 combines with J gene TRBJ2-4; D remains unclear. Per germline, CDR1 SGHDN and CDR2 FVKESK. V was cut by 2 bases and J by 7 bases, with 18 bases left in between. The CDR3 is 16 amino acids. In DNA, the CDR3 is TGTGCCAGCAGCCAAAGTTTAGGGTCGTTCGGTAACATTCAGTACTTC. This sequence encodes CASSQSLGSFGNIQYF.

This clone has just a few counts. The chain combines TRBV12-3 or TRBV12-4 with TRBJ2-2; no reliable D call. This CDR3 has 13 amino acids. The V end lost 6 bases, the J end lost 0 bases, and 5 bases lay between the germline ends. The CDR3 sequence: CASSRPNTGELFF. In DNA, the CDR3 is TGTGCCAGCAGCCGACCGAACACCGGGGAGCTGTTTTTT.

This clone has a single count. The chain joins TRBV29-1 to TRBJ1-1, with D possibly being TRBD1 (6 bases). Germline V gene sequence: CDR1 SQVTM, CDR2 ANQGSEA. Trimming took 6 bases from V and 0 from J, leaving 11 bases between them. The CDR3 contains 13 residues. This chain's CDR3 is CSVRGTLNTEAFF. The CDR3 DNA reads TGCAGCGTCCGCGGGACATTGAACACTGAAGCTTTCTTT.

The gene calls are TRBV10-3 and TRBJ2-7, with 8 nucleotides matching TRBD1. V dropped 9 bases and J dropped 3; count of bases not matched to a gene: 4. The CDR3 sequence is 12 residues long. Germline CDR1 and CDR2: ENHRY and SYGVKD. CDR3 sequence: CAISGTGYEQYF. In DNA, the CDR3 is TGTGCCATTTCCGGGACAGGCTACGAGCAGTACTTC.

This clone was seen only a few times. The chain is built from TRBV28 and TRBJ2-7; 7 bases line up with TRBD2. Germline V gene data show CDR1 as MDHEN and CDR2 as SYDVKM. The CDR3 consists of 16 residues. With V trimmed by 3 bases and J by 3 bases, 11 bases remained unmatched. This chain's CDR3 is CASSFLGGGTYYEQYF. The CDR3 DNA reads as TGTGCCAGCAGTTTTTTAGGCGGGGGAACATACTACGAGCAGTACTTC.

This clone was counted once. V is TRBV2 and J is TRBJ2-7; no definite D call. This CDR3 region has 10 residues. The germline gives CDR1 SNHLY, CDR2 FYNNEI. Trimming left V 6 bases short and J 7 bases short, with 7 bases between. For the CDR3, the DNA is TGTGCCAGCAGGAAGGATGAGCAGTACTTC. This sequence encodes CASRKDEQYF.